This is a list of T cell receptor beta chains from one sample in a study of cytomegalovirus exposure and HLA in healthy donors. TCRdb's copy holds only in-frame clones and misses some; the assay was immunoSEQ multiplex PCR. The data contain about 89,000 clones, about 89% of them singletons. The specimen was PBMCs. Source of these receptors: a man in his thirties or forties in good health and CMV-seropositive. Both conserved end residues are part of each CDR3.

CASSTLGLWYF	TRBV28
CSVRGGGVQETQYF	TRBV29-1
CASQPPSGLYNEQFF	TRBV5-1
CASSFGGDPYEQYF	TRBV5-4
CASKIIAGGPNEQFF	TRBV27
CASSIDREVQPQHF	TRBV19
CASSLSRVLGGEQFF	TRBV5-1
CASSKAASGSTSSYNEQFF	TRBV21-1
CAWSPQGIRDTIYF	TRBV30
CASSLWAGGLQETQYF	TRBV5-1
CASSDPAGGFEQYF	TRBV10-1
CATPGTSGHSSYNEQFF	TRBV7-2
CSARIYRGAGETQYF	TRBV29-1
CASSPGDGVSGNTIYF	TRBV27
CASSHYTGSNEQFF	TRBV5-1
CASSLGMNTEAFF	TRBV7-3
CASSQGLAGPSYNEQFF	TRBV4-1
CASSLFGSKSYNEQFF	TRBV5-6
CASSKGAGGPRTDTQYF	TRBV11-2
CASSLTQETQYF	TRBV2
CASSPRLFRGATNEKLFF	TRBV4-1
CASSQSGQGTYEQYF	TRBV16
CASSIDLDSHYGYTF	TRBV19
CATSGSSYNEQFF	TRBV19
CASSRRGTMGEAFF	TRBV4-1
CASSLGEREAQYF	TRBV5-6